These T cell receptor beta chains were read from a single sample in a study of cytomegalovirus exposure and HLA in healthy donors. The data were produced by immunoSEQ multiplex PCR, yet TCRdb's version contains in-frame clones alone and is incomplete. Of around 100,000 clones listed, approximately 80% are singletons. Sequencing was performed on PBMCs. These receptors were taken from a woman between 18 and 29 years old in good health and CMV-seropositive. Both conserved end residues are part of each CDR3. The D gene is left open where the match is weak. Part of the rows lack a size; the others show once, few, many or a class for expanded clones.

. | . | TRBJ1-5 | TRBV30 | CAWSTGGADVPQHF | TGTGCCTGGAGTACGGGGGGGGCTGACGTGCCCCAGCATTTT
TRBD2 | . | TRBJ2-1 | TRBV9 | CASSAQKGTSENEQFF | TGTGCCAGCAGCGCCCAAAAGGGGACTAGCGAGAATGAGCAGTTCTTC
. | . | TRBJ1-2 | TRBV11-1 | CASSFTGIDGYTF | TGTGCCAGCAGCTTTACAGGAATCGATGGCTACACCTTC
. | . | TRBJ1-5 | TRBV19 | CASSIVRHNSNQPQHF | TGTGCCAGTAGTATAGTCAGACACAATAGCAATCAGCCCCAGCATTTT
. | . | TRBJ2-2 | TRBV5-4 | CASSLTVFRGNTGELFF | TGTGCCAGCAGCTTGACCGTATTTCGGGGTAACACCGGGGAGCTGTTTTTT
. | few | TRBJ2-7 | TRBV28 | CASSLRRDEQYF | TGTGCCAGCAGCCTTCGGCGGGACGAGCAGTACTTC
. | . | TRBJ2-7 | TRBV28 | CASTKWGSGSYEQYF | TGTGCCAGCACCAAGTGGGGAAGCGGCTCCTACGAGCAGTACTTC
TRBD2 | . | TRBJ2-3 | TRBV5-1 | CASSFSGSADTQYF | TGCGCCAGCAGCTTTAGCGGGAGCGCAGATACGCAGTATTTT
TRBD1 | . | TRBJ2-3 | TRBV6-1 | CASSPTGRTDTQYF | TGTGCCAGCAGTCCGACAGGGCGCACAGATACGCAGTATTTT
TRBD1 | . | TRBJ2-7 | TRBV28 | CASSPTGGSFEQYF | TGTGCCAGCAGCCCTACAGGGGGCTCGTTCGAGCAGTACTTC
. | . | TRBJ1-4 | TRBV28 | CASNQGTTNEKLFF | TGTGCCAGCAACCAGGGAACAACTAATGAAAAACTGTTTTTT
. | once | TRBJ2-4 | TRBV5-4 | CASSSDSLLKNIQYF | TGTGCCAGCAGCTCGGACAGCCTGTTAAAAAACATTCAGTACTTC
TRBD1 | once | TRBJ2-7 | TRBV30 | CAWSSGQGAYEQYF | TGTGCCTGGAGTTCCGGACAGGGTGCCTACGAGCAGTACTTC
. | few | TRBJ1-1 | TRBV5-1 | CASSLQAIGNTEAFF | TGCGCCAGCAGCTTACAGGCGATAGGAAACACTGAAGCTTTCTTT
TRBD2 | . | TRBJ2-2 | TRBV28 | CASSLSGSSTGELFF | TGTGCCAGCAGTTTGAGCGGGAGTTCAACCGGGGAGCTGTTTTTT
. | once | TRBJ1-1 | TRBV30 | CAWSGWSAEAFF | TGTGCCTGGAGCGGGTGGTCCGCTGAAGCTTTCTTT
TRBD1 | . | TRBJ2-1 | TRBV13 | CASSAQDRSAYNEQFF | TGTGCCAGCAGCGCCCAGGACAGGAGCGCCTACAATGAGCAGTTCTTC
TRBD1 | . | TRBJ2-1 | TRBV27 | CASSLSGTGFDEQFF | TGTGCCAGCAGTTTATCGGGGACAGGGTTCGATGAGCAGTTCTTC
. | . | TRBJ2-3 | TRBV11-3 | CASSPIPGGVGTDTQYF | TGTGCCAGCAGCCCAATCCCTGGAGGGGTGGGCACAGATACGCAGTATTTT
TRBD1 | . | TRBJ1-1 | TRBV11-3 | CASTEGTGLGVSEAFF | TGTGCCAGCACCGAAGGGACAGGCTTGGGCGTCTCTGAAGCTTTCTTT
. | . | TRBJ1-1 | TRBV7-9 | CASSGGGGDTEAFF | TGTGCCAGCAGCGGAGGGGGGGGCGACACTGAAGCTTTCTTT
TRBD1 | . | TRBJ2-6 | TRBV28 | CATLTGSGANVLTF | TGTGCCACCCTGACAGGGTCTGGGGCCAACGTCCTGACTTTC
TRBD1 | once | TRBJ2-5 | TRBV18 | CASSPIQGAQETQYF | TGTGCCAGCTCACCAATTCAGGGGGCGCAAGAGACCCAGTACTTC
. | . | TRBJ2-1 | TRBV28 | CASSSRRETYNEQFF | TGTGCCAGCAGTTCTCGGCGGGAAACCTACAATGAGCAGTTCTTC
TRBD1 | few | TRBJ1-4 | TRBV2 | CASSDWTGTNEKLFF | TGTGCCAGCAGTGACTGGACAGGGACTAATGAAAAACTGTTTTTT